A selection of T cell receptor beta chains follows, all from one sample in a study of blood T cell repertoires in COVID-19. Assay: immunoSEQ multiplex PCR; the TCRdb copy retains only in-frame clones and omits some. The sample has 100,000 to 150,000 clones, 70% to 80% seen once; the top ten hold more than 20%. The sequenced sample consisted of peripheral blood. Receptors originate from a human donor in a cohort sampled during active COVID-19. Each CDR3 is given with its conserved first and last residue. A D gene is named only where the DNA matches it firmly.

V	J	D	CDR3
TRBV10-3	TRBJ1-1	TRBD1	CAISLLQGPTTEAFF
TRBV3-1/TRBV3-2	TRBJ2-1	NA	CASRRGGARYNEQFF
TRBV6-1	TRBJ1-1	TRBD1	CASSESQGAFSEAFF
TRBV6-4	TRBJ2-7	TRBD2	CASSDPGTSGRDHEQYF
TRBV5-1	TRBJ2-2	TRBD2	CASSLGLAGSGELFF
TRBV18	TRBJ1-1	TRBD1	CASSQTGATEAFF
TRBV7-2	TRBJ2-5	TRBD2	CASRRTSGAQETQYF
TRBV5-6	TRBJ2-7	NA	CASSLVGAKGYEQYF
TRBV9	TRBJ2-6	NA	CASSVGLSSGANVLTF
TRBV2	TRBJ2-5	TRBD2	CASSGVVLAGGQETQYF
TRBV6-5	TRBJ2-1	TRBD1	CASSRDRGQGYEQFF
TRBV15	TRBJ2-2	NA	CATSRSRQTNTGELFF
TRBV27	TRBJ2-1	TRBD1	CASSLEGQGVKEQFF
TRBV5-6	TRBJ1-1	NA	CASSLGGTPYTEAFF
TRBV12-3/TRBV12-4	TRBJ1-5	NA	CASSLGGDQPQHF
TRBV4-3	TRBJ2-1	NA	CASSQYWTAEVNEQFF
TRBV2	TRBJ1-4	NA	CASSEPRQGEKLFF
TRBV29-1	TRBJ2-3	TRBD1	CSVRQGASTDTQYF
TRBV7-6	TRBJ2-5	TRBD1	CASSKKWGRGMYQETQYF
TRBV5-6	TRBJ2-1	TRBD1	CASSPGTGRDNEQFF
TRBV5-1	TRBJ2-1	TRBD2	CASSSSEVAGVNEQFF
TRBV6-2/TRBV6-3	TRBJ1-1	TRBD1	CASSSLPGQRNTEAFF
TRBV19	TRBJ1-6	TRBD1	CASSIQRQGPLHF
TRBV10-3	TRBJ1-2	TRBD1	CAISETTGDYGYTF
TRBV9	TRBJ2-5	TRBD2	CASSVGGLEFRETQYF
TRBV28	TRBJ2-3	TRBD1	CASSSRTGGDGDTQYF
TRBV5-5	TRBJ1-1	NA	CASSLGGHTEAFF
TRBV27	TRBJ1-1	NA	CASSSWGLGNTEAFF
TRBV9	TRBJ1-6	TRBD1	CASSVGQGPSPLHF
TRBV7-6	TRBJ1-4	NA	CASSLAGTPNEKLFF
TRBV15	TRBJ1-5	NA	CATSRGRQPQHF
TRBV4-2	TRBJ2-7	TRBD2	CASSRTSGLGEQYF
TRBV5-4	TRBJ1-4	TRBD1	CASTDRGEKLFF
TRBV6-5	TRBJ2-5	TRBD2	CASSYSGGMETQYF
TRBV19	TRBJ1-6	TRBD1	CASTMTDRGFNSPLHF
TRBV29-1	TRBJ2-1	TRBD2	CSAAGRAGGMGKFF
TRBV7-2	TRBJ2-7	TRBD1	CASSIGITGGVEQYF
TRBV18	TRBJ2-3	TRBD2	CASSGTSGRPVDTQYF
TRBV25-1	TRBJ2-2	NA	CASSELGGPHTGELFF